These 25 T cell receptor beta chains were sequenced from one sample in a study of T cell changes during pregnancy in multiple sclerosis. Using immunoSEQ multiplex PCR, the repertoire was profiled, and TCRdb retains in-frame clones only, with some absent. The sample has around 62,000 clones; 80% to 90% are singletons. The sequences come from peripheral blood, collected in the first trimester of pregnancy. The receptors shown here come from a female donor with multiple sclerosis, enrolled in a pregnancy study.

In this sample, this clone turned up a few times. The chain carries TRBV25-1 and TRBJ1-5; D gene uncertain. From germline, CDR1 is MGHDK and CDR2 SYGVNS. The CDR3 has 12 residues. The germline V and J ends were trimmed by 3 bases and 6 bases, with 6 bases remaining between them. CDR3 nucleotides: TGTGCCAGCAGTGAGCCGGTTCAGCCCCAGCATTTT. Protein sequence: CASSEPVQPQHF.

The V call is TRBV5-1, the J call TRBJ2-3; the match to TRBD2 covers 8 bases. Germline V gives CDR1 SGHRS, CDR2 YFSETQ. V dropped 5 bases and J dropped 4; count of bases not matched to a gene: 6. There are 14 residues in the CDR3. DNA for the CDR3: TGCGCCAGCAGAGATAGCGGGATCTCAGATACGCAGTATTTT. This sequence encodes CASRDSGISDTQYF.

CDR3 amino acids: CASSSPDFTYEQYF. CDR3 bases: TGTGCCAGCAGTTCGCCGGACTTCACCTACGAGCAGTACTTC. The chain has TRBV6-6 and TRBJ2-7; D possibly corresponds to TRBD2 (5 bases). V gave up 4 bases and J gave up 2 bases, with 12 bases separating them. The CDR3 is 14 amino acids. Per germline, CDR1 MNHNY and CDR2 SVGAGI (reference sequence).

The chain recombines TRBV7-9 with TRBJ2-7, with D possibly being TRBD1 (5 bases). This CDR3 has 15 amino acids. CDR1 and CDR2 from the germline V gene are SEHNR and FQNEAQ (reference sequence). Trimming shortened V by 1 base and J by 3 bases, and 13 bases separated the two germline ends. The CDR3 DNA is TGTGCCAGCAGCTTAGGGGCAGGGTCGGGCTACGAGCAGTACTTC. Translation gives CASSLGAGSGYEQYF.

The chain combines TRBV6-5 with TRBJ1-1; possibly TRBD1 for D (5 bases). V dropped 7 bases and J dropped 0 bases, with 15 bases sitting between them. The germline V gene encodes CDR1 MNHEY and CDR2 SVGAGI. The CDR3 contains 15 residues. The CDR3 nucleotides read TGTGCCAGCACCAGGTTAAGGGGAATGAACACTGAAGCTTTCTTT. Translating gives CASTRLRGMNTEAFF.

This clone was observed once. The chain employs TRBV6-5 and TRBJ2-7; 7 bases are a match to TRBD1. V gave up 10 bases and J gave up 6 bases; unmatched junction bases: 12. The germline CDR1 and CDR2 sequences are MNHEY and SVGAGI. The CDR3 extends over 13 amino acids. The CDR3 region is CATTGPPPGEQYF. In DNA, the CDR3 is TGTGCCACGACAGGGCCCCCCCCCGGCGAGCAGTACTTC.

The V and J genes are TRBV10-1 and TRBJ2-7; 7 bases align to TRBD1. Germline CDR1 WNHNN, CDR2 SYGVQD (reference sequence). The CDR3 totals 14 residues. Trimming removed 0 bases from V and 2 bases from J; junction bases left unmatched: 1. The CDR3 loop is CASSESRGPYEQYF. CDR3 DNA sequence: TGCGCCAGCAGTGAGTCGAGGGGGCCCTACGAGCAGTACTTC.

This chain uses TRBV7-2 with TRBJ1-2; 7 bases match TRBD1. The CDR3 sequence is 13 residues long. Losses at the gene ends were 6 bases for V and 5 bases for J; bases not matched to a gene: 6. Germline assignment: CDR1 SGHTA and CDR2 FQGNSA. The CDR3 region is CASSPGQRYGYTF. Written as DNA, the CDR3 is TGTGCCAGCAGTCCGGGACAGCGTTATGGCTACACCTTC.

V usage is TRBV5-4 and J usage is TRBJ2-2; D might be TRBD2 (5 bases). Germline CDR1 is SGHNT and CDR2 is YYREEE (reference sequence). CDR3 length: 16 amino acids. V gave up 5 bases and J gave up 6 bases, with 20 bases separating them. CDR3: CASSSPGLPTAGELFF. DNA for the CDR3: TGTGCCAGCAGTTCCCCGGGATTACCTACCGCCGGGGAGCTGTTTTTT.

The rearrangement joins TRBV7-2 to TRBJ2-3, with TRBD2 identical over 8 bases. CDR3 size: 14 residues. Germline V gene sequence: CDR1 SGHTA, CDR2 FQGNSA. V was clipped by 5 bases and J by 4 bases; unmatched bases: 5. CDR3 amino acids: CASSPGLASDTQYF. The DNA of the CDR3 is TGTGCCAGCAGCCCAGGACTAGCATCAGATACGCAGTATTTT.

This clone occurred once. The genes are TRBV27 and TRBJ1-2; D is possibly TRBD1 (6 bases). From germline, CDR1 is MNHEY and CDR2 SMNVEV (reference sequence). CDR3 size: 13 residues. Trimming took 5 bases from V and 7 from J, leaving 14 bases between them. CDR3 sequence (DNA): TGTGCCAGCAGTCCCGGACAGACCATTGGCTACACCTTC. Protein: CASSPGQTIGYTF.

The CDR3 coding sequence is TGTGCCAGCACCATAAACAGGGGGGGACAGCCCCAGCATTTT. Its protein is CASTINRGGQPQHF. The rearrangement links TRBV2 to TRBJ1-5, with 8 bases fitting TRBD1. The CDR3 has 14 residues. Germline V CDR1 and CDR2: SNHLY, FYNNEI. Unmatched junction bases numbered 9, after V lost 7 bases and J lost 7 bases.

V and J are TRBV19 and TRBJ1-2; D gene unclear. CDR3 length: 15 residues. Germline loops: CDR1 LNHDA, CDR2 SQIVND (reference sequence). V lost 4 bases and J lost 6, with 18 bases in between. Here the CDR3 DNA reads TGTGCCAGTAGTACTTTCGGAGTTACCTTTCATGGCTACACCTTC. Its translation is CASSTFGVTFHGYTF.

V usage is TRBV5-1 and J usage is TRBJ2-1; 12 bases map to TRBD2. CDR3 length: 15 residues. J lost 6 bases, V lost 2 bases, and 3 bases had no gene match. Germline V gene data show CDR1 as SGHRS and CDR2 as YFSETQ. CDR3 nucleotide sequence: TGCGCCAGCAGCTTACTAGCGGGAGGAAGCAATGAGCAGTTCTTC. This translates into CASSLLAGGSNEQFF.

This clone was recorded at least ten times. This sample includes further DNA sequences coding for the same CDR3. The chain links TRBV27 to TRBJ1-1; a possible D gene is TRBD1 (6 bases). This CDR3 has 15 amino acids. The V gene's germline CDR1 is MNHEY and CDR2 SMNVEV (reference sequence). V lost 2 bases and J 2 bases, leaving 12 bases between the germline ends. The CDR3 DNA sequence: TGTGCCAGCAGTTTAAGGAGCAGGGGTAACACTGAAGCTTTCTTT. Amino acids: CASSLRSRGNTEAFF.

The chain recombines TRBV7-2 with TRBJ2-3; maybe TRBD2 (5 bases). The CDR3 length is 16 residues. The germline CDR1 and CDR2 sequences are SGHTA and FQGNSA. Trimming left V 2 bases short and J 0 bases short, with 12 bases between. CDR3 DNA: TGTGCCAGCAGCTTAACAGTGCAGCGGAGCACAGATACGCAGTATTTT. Translated, it gives CASSLTVQRSTDTQYF.

The rearrangement uses TRBV19 and TRBJ1-5, with 8 bases lining up with TRBD1. The CDR3 sequence is 13 residues long. The V and J ends lost 10 bases and 7 bases, in that order; junction bases with no gene match: 9. The germline gives CDR1 LNHDA, CDR2 SQIVND (reference sequence). CDR3 in amino acids: CATFGQGGQPQHF. DNA of the CDR3: TGTGCCACCTTCGGACAGGGCGGGCAGCCCCAGCATTTT.

The chain joins TRBV11-2 to TRBJ2-3, with 8 bases matching TRBD2. With V trimmed by 4 bases and J by 0 bases, 3 bases remained unmatched. The CDR3 sequence is 15 residues long. CDR1 is SGHAT and CDR2 is FQNNGV in the germline V gene. Here the CDR3 DNA reads TGTGCCAGCAGCTACGAGCGGGGGAGCACAGATACGCAGTATTTT. Amino acid sequence: CASSYERGSTDTQYF.

This chain connects TRBV5-4 to TRBJ2-7; no firm D call. The germline gives CDR1 SGHNT, CDR2 YYREEE (reference sequence). The CDR3 sequence is 13 residues long. V was pared by 4 bases and J by 6 bases, with 14 bases between. CDR3 sequence reads: CASSIDPASEQYF. Here the CDR3 DNA reads TGTGCCAGCAGCATTGACCCGGCTAGCGAGCAGTACTTC.

This clone was recorded only once. The chain recombines TRBV7-9 with TRBJ2-5; D possibly corresponds to TRBD1 (6 bases). Germline values: CDR1 SEHNR, CDR2 FQNEAQ (reference sequence). The CDR3 runs to 15 residues. V lost 5 bases to trimming and J lost 8 bases, with 21 bases between them. The CDR3 spells CASSIGQSSSATQYF. The CDR3 nucleotides are TGTGCCAGCAGCATAGGACAGTCCTCCTCTGCTACCCAGTACTTC.

This clone was observed a single time. This chain uses TRBV27 with TRBJ2-3; 9 nucleotides match TRBD2. CDR1 is MNHEY and CDR2 is SMNVEV in the germline V gene (reference sequence). This CDR3 region has 17 residues. V lost 8 bases, J lost 2 bases, and 14 bases stayed unmatched. This CDR3 reads CASLPMGIAGVTDTQYF. CDR3 nucleotides: TGTGCCAGCCTCCCGATGGGAATAGCGGGGGTCACAGATACGCAGTATTTT.

The V call is TRBV27, the J call TRBJ2-3; D is uncertain. CDR3 length equals 14 residues. Trimming left V 6 bases short and J 5 bases short, with 15 bases between. Germline lookup yields CDR1 MNHEY and CDR2 SMNVEV (reference sequence). The CDR3 DNA follows: TGTGCCAGCAGCGACTTATTAACAATAGATACGCAGTATTTT. It translates to CASSDLLTIDTQYF.

V usage is TRBV18 and J usage is TRBJ2-7; TRBD1 aligns across 10 bases. CDR3 length: 17 residues. Germline CDR1 reads KGHSH; CDR2 reads LQKENI. The trim removed 3 bases at V and 4 bases at J, leaving 12 bases unmatched. CDR3 DNA sequence: TGTGCCAGCTCACCCACTTTCCGGGACAGGGGTGTATACGAGCAGTACTTC. It is translated as CASSPTFRDRGVYEQYF.

This rearrangement joins TRBV30 to TRBJ2-5, with D possibly matching TRBD1 (5 bases). The germline V gene encodes CDR1 GTSNPN and CDR2 SVGIG (reference sequence). This CDR3 is 14 amino acids long. Trimming pared 2 bases from V and 5 bases from J, leaving 15 bases between. The DNA of the CDR3 is TGTGCCTGGAGTTCGCCAGGGCCTGTCGAGACCCAGTACTTC. Amino acids: CAWSSPGPVETQYF.

The chain couples TRBV10-3 to TRBJ2-7; D is unresolved. The CDR3 totals 13 residues. The V end lost 8 bases, the J end lost 3 bases, and 14 bases lay between the germline ends. In germline, CDR1 is ENHRY, CDR2 SYGVKD. The CDR3 DNA sequence: TGTGCCATCGCCGCCCAGATGAACTACGAGCAGTACTTC. It encodes CAIAAQMNYEQYF.